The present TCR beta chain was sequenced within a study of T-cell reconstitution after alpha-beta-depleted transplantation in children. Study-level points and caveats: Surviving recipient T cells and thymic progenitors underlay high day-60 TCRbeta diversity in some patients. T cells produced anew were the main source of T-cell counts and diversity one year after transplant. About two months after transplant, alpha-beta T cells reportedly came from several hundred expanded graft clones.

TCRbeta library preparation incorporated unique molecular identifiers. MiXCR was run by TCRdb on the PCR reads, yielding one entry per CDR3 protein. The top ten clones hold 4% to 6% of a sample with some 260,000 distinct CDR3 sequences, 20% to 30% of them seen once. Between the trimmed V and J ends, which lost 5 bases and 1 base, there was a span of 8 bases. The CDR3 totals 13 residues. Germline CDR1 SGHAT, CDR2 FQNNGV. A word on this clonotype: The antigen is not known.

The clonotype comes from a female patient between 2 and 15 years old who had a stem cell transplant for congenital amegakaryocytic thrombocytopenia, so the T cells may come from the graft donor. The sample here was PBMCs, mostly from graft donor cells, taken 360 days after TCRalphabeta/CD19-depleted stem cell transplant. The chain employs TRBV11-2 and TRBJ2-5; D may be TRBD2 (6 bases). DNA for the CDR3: TGTGCCAGCAGCGGGGAGGTCCAAGAGACCCAGTACTTC. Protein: CASSGEVQETQYF.